A single sample gave rise to the 2 T cell receptor beta chains below, sequenced in a study of regulatory T cells in long-lasting Graves disease. The TCR beta library used iRepertoire HTBI primers with Arm-PCR amplification of CDR3. TCRdb redid the calling of the multiplex PCR reads with MiXCR, one entry per CDR3 protein. The sample carries 680,000 or so distinct CDR3 sequences, roughly 15% recorded once. Time point specified: newly diagnosed GD, antithyroid drugs for less than 3 months. From PBMCs, RNA was extracted and then used to make the TCR library. The data were also submitted as part of a second study, on T cells in Graves' hyperthyroidism and ophthalmopathy.

The sequenced sample was peripheral blood mononuclear cells (PBMCs), obtained at new diagnosis, from a patient treated with antithyroid drugs. These receptors all come from a woman in her 30s with Graves disease.

This clonotype was found a few times. The chain has TRBV7-6 and TRBJ2-5; D is uncertain. The CDR3 loop spans 13 amino acids. With 5 bases removed from V and 0 bases from J, the gap between germline ends came to 7 bases. Germline V gene sequence: CDR1 SGHVS, CDR2 FNYEAQ. The CDR3 is CASSVTNQETQYF. CDR3 coding DNA: TGTGCCAGCAGCGTTACGAACCAAGAGACCCAGTACTTC.

With regard to this clonotype: This may come from a read error, since a much larger clone is one base off. The gene calls are TRBV5-1 and TRBJ2-1; possibly TRBD2 for D (7 bases). The germline V gene has CDR1 SGHRS and CDR2 YFSETQ. This CDR3 is built from 14 residues. V shed 7 bases and J shed 5 bases, with 16 bases lying between them. This CDR3 is CASARGGSHNEQFF. The CDR3 DNA reads TGCGCCAGCGCTAGGGGGGGATCCCACAATGAGCAGTTCTTC.